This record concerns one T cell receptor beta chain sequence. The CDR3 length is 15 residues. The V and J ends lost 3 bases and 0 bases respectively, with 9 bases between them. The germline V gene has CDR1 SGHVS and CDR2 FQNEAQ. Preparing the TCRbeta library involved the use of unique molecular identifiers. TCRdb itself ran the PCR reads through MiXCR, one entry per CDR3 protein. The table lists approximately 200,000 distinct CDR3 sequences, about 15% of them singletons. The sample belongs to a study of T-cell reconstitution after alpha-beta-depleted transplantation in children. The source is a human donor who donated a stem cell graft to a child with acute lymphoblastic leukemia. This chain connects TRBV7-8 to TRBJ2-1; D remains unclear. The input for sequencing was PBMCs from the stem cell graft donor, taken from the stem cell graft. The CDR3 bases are TGTGCCAGCAGCTTGGGATCAGCCTCCTACAATGAGCAGTTCTTC. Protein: CASSLGSASYNEQFF.